The 19 T cell receptor beta chains below all came from one sample that was sequenced in a study of shared clonotypes between healthy human individuals. Sequencing was performed with immunoSEQ multiplex PCR; in TCRdb, only in-frame clones are kept and a portion is missing. Among approximately 1.9 million clones listed, roughly 93% were seen once. The naive CD8 subset, CD45RO-negative cells positively selected for CCR7, excluded terminally differentiated effector memory CD45RA+ cells. Sequenced sample: naive CD8+ T cells from PBMCs. The receptors here all came from a man younger than 30 in good health. Some clones in this sample may be carry-over from other donors' samples.

This clone was picked up one time. The chain is built from TRBV27 and TRBJ2-3, with unresolved D. The CDR3 totals 15 residues. Trimming stripped 2 bases from V and 6 bases from J, with 15 bases between. Per germline, CDR1 MNHEY and CDR2 SMNVEV (reference sequence). CDR3 coding DNA: TGTGCCAGCAGTTTACGTTACAGTCGATGGGATACGCAGTATTTT. It yields the protein CASSLRYSRWDTQYF.

This chain joins TRBV7-2 and TRBJ1-2, with D possibly matching TRBD1 (6 bases). The CDR3 is 13 residues long. V was shortened by 5 bases and J by 5 bases, with 12 bases between the two germline ends. From germline, CDR1 is SGHTA and CDR2 FQGNSA. CDR3 region: CASSGRTVYGYTF. CDR3 DNA: TGTGCCAGCAGCGGCCGGACAGTATATGGCTACACCTTC.

The rearrangement joins TRBV28 to TRBJ2-6; D assignment may be TRBD1 or TRBD2 (5 bases each). The germline V gene has CDR1 MDHEN and CDR2 SYDVKM. The CDR3 is 20 amino acids. With 7 bases removed from V and 0 bases from J, the gap between germline ends came to 25 bases. Here the CDR3 reads CASTRSRGKPPFSGANVLTF. The DNA for the CDR3 is TGTGCCAGCACCAGATCACGGGGCAAACCCCCCTTCTCTGGGGCCAACGTCCTGACTTTC.

The chain is built from TRBV19 and TRBJ2-7; D is perhaps TRBD1 (7 bases). The CDR3 is 13 residues long. The V gene lost 7 bases and the J gene lost 3 bases, with 13 bases spanning the gap. CDR1 is LNHDA and CDR2 is SQIVND in the germline V gene (reference sequence). CDR3 sequence: CASTPGDSYEQYF. The CDR3 DNA is TGTGCCAGTACCCCGGGGGACAGCTACGAGCAGTACTTC.

The CDR3 coding sequence is TGTGCCAGCAGCCCAACAGGGCATACTGGAAACACCATATATTTT. Its translation: CASSPTGHTGNTIYF. The chain has TRBV6-5 and TRBJ1-3, with D possibly being TRBD1 (6 bases). The CDR3 extends over 15 amino acids. Germline values: CDR1 MNHEY, CDR2 SVGAGI. V lost 6 bases and J 2 bases, leaving 14 bases between the germline ends.

This chain uses TRBV7-9 with TRBJ2-2; 7 nucleotides line up with TRBD1. V was pared by 5 bases and J by 4 bases, with 7 bases of the junction left unmatched. The CDR3 consists of 15 residues. Per germline, CDR1 SEHNR and CDR2 FQNEAQ (reference sequence). The CDR3 DNA follows: TGTGCCAGCAGCCAGGGGGTCGGTAGCACCGGGGAGCTGTTTTTT. It codes for CASSQGVGSTGELFF.

The J gene is TRBJ2-2, the V gene TRBV29-1, with TRBD1 identical over 7 bases. V shed 7 bases and J 6 bases; nucleotides not matched to a gene: 8. Germline V CDR1 and CDR2: SQVTM, ANQGSEA. The CDR3 length is 13 residues. The CDR3 loop is CSAPRQGSGELFF. CDR3 DNA sequence: TGCAGCGCCCCCCGACAGGGTTCCGGGGAGCTGTTTTTT.

V is TRBV11-2 and J is TRBJ1-2; D gene uncertain. The CDR3 is 13 amino acids. Germline lookup yields CDR1 SGHAT and CDR2 FQNNGV. The V end was cut by 1 base, the J end by 4 bases, with 7 bases between. The CDR3 sequence: CASSLVGSYGYTF. The CDR3 DNA sequence: TGTGCCAGCAGCTTAGTCGGCAGCTATGGCTACACCTTC.

The chain carries TRBV15 and TRBJ2-1, with a tentative D call TRBD2 (5 bases). Trimming removed 0 bases from V and 2 bases from J, with 17 bases in between. CDR1 is LNHNV, CDR2 YYDKDF, per germline (reference sequence). The length of the CDR3 is 18 residues. CDR3 bases: TGTGCCACCAGCAGAGACCCAACTTTAGAGGGTACCTACAATGAGCAGTTCTTC. This gives the protein CATSRDPTLEGTYNEQFF.

This clone was observed a few times. V usage is TRBV19 and J usage is TRBJ1-1; weak D call: TRBD1 (5 bases). Germline V gene lookup returns CDR1 LNHDA and CDR2 SQIVND (reference sequence). V shed 4 bases and J shed 8 bases, with 20 bases lying between them. The length of the CDR3 is 15 residues. The CDR3: CASSTPLDIYEEAFF. As DNA, the CDR3 is TGTGCCAGTAGTACGCCTTTGGACATTTATGAGGAAGCTTTCTTT.

As concerns this clone: Other DNA sequences in this specimen translate into the identical CDR3. This chain links TRBV28 with TRBJ1-3, with 7 bases that match TRBD1. Trimming took 3 bases from V and 4 from J; bases not matched to a gene: 6. CDR3 size: 15 residues. Germline loops: CDR1 MDHEN, CDR2 SYDVKM. CDR3 amino acids: CASSLSGGTGNTIYF. As DNA, the CDR3 is TGTGCCAGCAGTTTGTCAGGGGGTACGGGAAACACCATATATTTT.

V and J are TRBV27 and TRBJ2-2; 9 nucleotides match TRBD1. V shed 7 bases, J shed 5 bases, and the junction held 5 bases outside the gene matches. CDR1 and CDR2 from the germline V gene are MNHEY and SMNVEV (reference sequence). The CDR3 totals 14 residues. Written as DNA, the CDR3 is TGTGCCAGCACCCCCGGGACAGGGACCGGGGAGCTGTTTTTT. Translated, it gives CASTPGTGTGELFF.

V and J are TRBV25-1 and TRBJ2-5; tentatively, D is TRBD2 (7 bases). CDR1 is MGHDK, CDR2 SYGVNS, per germline. The CDR3 length is 14 residues. Trimming took off 4 bases at V and 9 bases at J, with 18 bases between the two ends. The DNA for the CDR3 is TGTGCCAGCAGTGTGGTGGAGGGAGGGGGGGCCCAGTACTTC. It yields the protein CASSVVEGGGAQYF.

V gene TRBV11-2 combines with J gene TRBJ1-2; D might be TRBD1 (5 bases). V lost 4 bases, J lost 4 bases, and 10 bases lay in between. Germline loops: CDR1 SGHAT, CDR2 FQNNGV. The CDR3 has 13 residues. The CDR3 sequence: CASSSDNFYGYTF. Here the CDR3 DNA reads TGTGCCAGCAGCTCGGACAACTTCTATGGCTACACCTTC.

The rearrangement joins TRBV7-6 to TRBJ2-7, with 7 positions matching TRBD1. The V and J ends lost 0 bases and 5 bases, in that order; junction bases with no gene match: 7. The length of the CDR3 is 15 residues. Germline CDR1 and CDR2: SGHVS and FNYEAQ. The CDR3 region is CASSLAPHRGNEQYF. CDR3 nucleotides: TGTGCCAGCAGCTTAGCTCCCCACAGGGGCAACGAGCAGTACTTC.

This chain links TRBV4-2 with TRBJ1-5, with a tentative D call TRBD1 (5 bases). The CDR3 consists of 17 residues. Per the germline V gene, CDR1 is LGHNA and CDR2 is YNFKEQ. V was clipped by 2 bases and J by 2 bases, with 16 bases between them. The CDR3: CASSQRPLGDGNQPQHF. In nucleotides, the CDR3 is TGTGCCAGCAGCCAAAGGCCCCTTGGGGACGGCAATCAGCCCCAGCATTTT.

V usage is TRBV7-9 and J usage is TRBJ2-1, with 7 nucleotides matching TRBD2. The V and J ends lost 5 bases and 7 bases, in that order; junction bases with no gene match: 8. Germline CDR1 reads SEHNR; CDR2 reads FQNEAQ (reference sequence). The CDR3 totals 14 residues. The CDR3 bases are TGTGCCAGCAGCCGGGGAGGGCCGATGAATGAGCAGTTCTTC. Encoded protein: CASSRGGPMNEQFF.

The rearrangement joins TRBV9 to TRBJ2-1; 10 bases are shared with TRBD2. From germline, CDR1 is SGDLS and CDR2 YYNGEE. Losses at the gene ends were 4 bases for V and 8 bases for J; bases not matched to a gene: 9. This CDR3 is built from 15 residues. The CDR3 is CASSPGTSVMDEQFF. The CDR3 DNA reads TGTGCCAGCAGCCCCGGGACTAGCGTTATGGATGAGCAGTTCTTC.

This chain joins TRBV4-1 and TRBJ2-7; 9 bases match TRBD1. The V gene's germline CDR1 is MGHRA and CDR2 YSYEKL. Trimming removed 6 bases from V and 3 bases from J; junction bases left unmatched: 3. The CDR3 length is 13 residues. CDR3 in amino acids: CASSRTGDYEQYF. The CDR3 DNA reads TGCGCCAGCAGTCGGACAGGGGACTACGAGCAGTACTTC.